Presented here are 21 T cell receptor beta chains from one specimen sequenced in a study of beta chain features in type 1 diabetes. cDNA synthesis used the whole RNA isolate, giving expressed TCRB sequences. This table comes from immunoSEQ multiplex PCR, and its TCRdb copy is limited to in-frame clones, with some not included. This table has a few hundred thousand clones, roughly 12% appearing once. Antigens for these TCRs are unknown. Study-wide results and limits: The study found moderately but significantly shorter TCRB CDR3s in all four CD4+ subsets of Type 1 diabetes patients.

Sequenced: naive CD4+ T cells from blood. The receptors stem from a woman between 18 and 30 years old with type 1 diabetes.

V usage is TRBV2 and J usage is TRBJ2-7; tentatively, D is TRBD1 (6 bases). The germline V gene has CDR1 SNHLY and CDR2 FYNNEI. The CDR3 contains 13 residues. V was cut by 4 bases and J by 6 bases, with 13 bases left in between. In DNA form, the CDR3 reads TGTGCCAGCAGTGCAAACAGGGCGGGCGAGCAGTACTTC. It codes for CASSANRAGEQYF.

This rearrangement joins TRBV29-1 to TRBJ1-3; possibly TRBD1 for D (6 bases). CDR3 length equals 13 residues. From germline, CDR1 is SQVTM and CDR2 ANQGSEA. Trimming cost V 4 bases and J 3 bases, with 10 bases left between them. CDR3 coding DNA: TGCAGCGTTGGAAAGGGGGATGGAAACACCATATATTTT. It codes for CSVGKGDGNTIYF.

Turning to this clone: This CDR3 is also generated by other DNA sequences in the sample. The V call is TRBV9, the J call TRBJ2-3; possible D gene TRBD1, 5 bases. The CDR3 runs to 12 residues. Trimming shortened V by 3 bases and J by 5 bases, and 7 bases separated the two germline ends. Germline V CDR1 and CDR2: SGDLS, YYNGEE. CDR3 amino acids: CASSAQGDTQYF. The CDR3 region has the DNA TGTGCCAGCAGCGCCCAGGGAGATACGCAGTATTTT.

This clone showed up just a few times. The chain recombines TRBV21-1 with TRBJ2-7; TRBD2 is taken as the D call from the table, unchecked against the DNA. TRBV21-1 corresponds to a pseudogene. The CDR3 contains 11 residues. The CDR3: CASSPAYEQYF. The CDR3 DNA sequence: TGTGCCAGCAGCCCGGCCTACGAGCAGTACTTC.

This clone came up a few times. The chain links TRBV4-3 to TRBJ2-4; a possible D gene is TRBD2 (6 bases). The germline V and J ends were trimmed by 4 bases and 7 bases, with 20 bases remaining between them. The germline CDR1 and CDR2 sequences are LGHNA and YSLEER. CDR3 size: 16 residues. The CDR3 sequence: CASSLDGRAGGNIQYF. DNA for the CDR3: TGCGCCAGCAGCCTCGACGGCAGGGCTGGGGGGAACATTCAGTACTTC.

This clone was picked up a small number of times. The chain couples TRBV6-5 to TRBJ1-2, with D maybe TRBD1 (5 bases). Germline values: CDR1 MNHEY, CDR2 SVGAGI. The V gene lost 10 bases and the J gene lost 4 bases, with 13 bases spanning the gap. The CDR3 is 12 residues long. The CDR3: CATAQGPYGYTF. The CDR3 DNA sequence: TGTGCCACGGCGCAGGGCCCCTATGGCTACACCTTC.

This clone was counted only a few times. The J gene is TRBJ2-7, the V gene TRBV5-1; the D is unclear. In germline, CDR1 is SGHRS, CDR2 YFSETQ. CDR3 size: 13 residues. The V and J ends lost 4 bases and 2 bases respectively, with 10 bases between them. CDR3 nucleotides: TGCGCCAGCAGCCCGGCTCAGGCCTACGAGCAGTACTTC. It is translated as CASSPAQAYEQYF. The variable domain in full, completed from reference TRBV5-1 and TRBJ2-7, reads KAGVTQTPRYLIKTRGQQVTLSCSPISGHRSVSWYQQTPGQGLQFLFEYFSETQRNKGNFPGRFSGRQFSNSRSEMNVSTLELGDSALYLCASSPAQAYEQYFGPGTRLTVT.

The rearrangement uses TRBV14 and TRBJ2-1; the match to TRBD1 covers 7 bases. V dropped 0 bases and J dropped 8; count of bases not matched to a gene: 22. Germline V gene lookup returns CDR1 SGHDN and CDR2 FVKESK. The CDR3 has 20 residues. DNA for the CDR3: TGTGCCAGCAGCCAAGATCGGTCTTACAGGGGCGGAAAAAATTACTATGAGCAGTTCTTC. Translation: CASSQDRSYRGGKNYYEQFF.

This clone was counted a few times. The V and J genes are TRBV4-3 and TRBJ2-1; the match to TRBD1 covers 7 bases. J gave up 4 bases and V 0 bases, and 6 bases lay outside the gene matches. The CDR3 is 16 amino acids. Germline CDR1 is LGHNA and CDR2 is YSLEER. The CDR3 region has the DNA TGCGCCAGCAGCCAAGAACCGGGACAGCCTTACAATGAGCAGTTCTTC. Translated: CASSQEPGQPYNEQFF.

This chain uses TRBV5-4 with TRBJ2-7, with TRBD2 matching over 12 bases. Germline assignment: CDR1 SGHNT and CDR2 YYREEE (reference sequence). V lost 3 bases to trimming and J lost 5 bases; unmatched junction nucleotides: 6. CDR3 length: 15 amino acids. CDR3 DNA sequence: TGTGCCAGCAGCTCCGGTCCTAGCGGGAGGGACGAGCAGTACTTC. Its protein is CASSSGPSGRDEQYF.

This sequence joins TRBV6-5 and TRBJ1-2, with 9 positions matching TRBD1. Germline loops: CDR1 MNHEY, CDR2 SVGAGI. The CDR3 has 14 residues. Trimming took 6 bases from V and 7 from J; bases not matched to a gene: 9. CDR3 amino acids: CASSRDRDRGGYTF. CDR3 bases: TGTGCCAGCAGCCGGGACAGGGATAGGGGTGGCTACACCTTC.

Only a few counts were recorded for this clone. The chain carries TRBV18 and TRBJ2-3, with a tentative D call TRBD1 (6 bases). Trimming removed 0 bases from V and 6 bases from J, with 7 bases in between. Germline CDR1 and CDR2: KGHSH and LQKENI. This CDR3 region has 13 residues. The CDR3 nucleotides read TGTGCCAGCTCACCACCGAGGGGGGATACGCAGTATTTT. It codes for CASSPPRGDTQYF.

This clone was detected only a few times. The J gene is TRBJ2-5, the V gene TRBV25-1, with 16 bases matching TRBD2. CDR1 is MGHDK, CDR2 SYGVNS, per germline. The CDR3 extends over 14 amino acids. V lost 8 bases to trimming and J lost 10 bases; unmatched junction nucleotides: 7. CDR3 sequence reads: CASAGTSGRAHQYF. The CDR3 coding sequence is TGTGCCAGCGCGGGGACTAGCGGGAGGGCCCACCAGTACTTC.

This sequence joins TRBV7-7 and TRBJ2-1; 10 nucleotides agree with TRBD1. CDR1 and CDR2 (germline): SSHAT, FNYEAQ (reference sequence). V trimming: 6 bases; J trimming: 5 bases; junction bases outside the gene matches: 7. This CDR3 contains 15 residues. The CDR3 spells CASSSIGTGDNEQFF. In nucleotides, the CDR3 is TGTGCCAGCAGTTCAATCGGGACAGGGGACAATGAGCAGTTCTTC. The variable domain in full, with the rest retrieved from reference TRBV7-7 and TRBJ2-1, is GAGVSQSPRYKVTKRGQDVTLRCDPISSHATLYWYQQALGQGPEFLTYFNYEAQPDKSGLPSDRFSAERPEGSISTLTIQRTEQRDSAMYRCASSSIGTGDNEQFFGPGTRLTVL.

Comments on this clone: The same CDR3 can be traced to other DNA sequences in this sample. This chain joins TRBV18 and TRBJ1-5, with a weak D call TRBD1 (5 bases). The CDR3 extends over 13 amino acids. Germline lookup yields CDR1 KGHSH and CDR2 LQKENI. V was trimmed by 4 bases and J by 5 bases, leaving 9 bases between them. Here the CDR3 reads CASSRGRDQPQHF. CDR3 sequence (DNA): TGTGCCAGCTCACGGGGCCGGGATCAGCCCCAGCATTTT.

This clone was observed a handful of times. The CDR3 is CASSGPGGAGDTQYF. For the CDR3, the DNA is TGTGCCAGCAGTGGCCCGGGTGGAGCGGGGGATACGCAGTATTTT. The chain combines TRBV28 with TRBJ2-3; 7 bases fit TRBD2. From germline, CDR1 is MDHEN and CDR2 SYDVKM. The CDR3 sequence is 15 residues long. With 5 bases clipped from V and 6 bases from J, the junction kept 11 bases outside the gene matches.

J is TRBJ2-3 and V is TRBV5-1, with D tentatively TRBD1 (5 bases). The V end lost 0 bases, the J end lost 2 bases, and 10 bases lay between the germline ends. The V gene's germline CDR1 is SGHRS and CDR2 YFSETQ. The CDR3 has 15 residues. CDR3: CASSLGAGNTDTQYF. The CDR3 DNA is TGCGCCAGCAGCTTGGGAGCAGGGAACACAGATACGCAGTATTTT.

This clone was counted only a few times. This chain connects TRBV6-1 to TRBJ2-5; D perhaps matches TRBD1 (6 bases). Germline V gives CDR1 MNHNS, CDR2 SASEGT. V dropped 4 bases and J dropped 2 bases, with 17 bases sitting between them. The CDR3 is 16 amino acids. For the CDR3, the DNA is TGTGCCAGCAGTGTGGGGGAAAACAGGGTGCAAGAGACCCAGTACTTC. This gives the protein CASSVGENRVQETQYF.

This chain links TRBV7-9 with TRBJ1-2, with TRBD1 identical over 7 bases. The CDR3 loop spans 15 amino acids. Germline values: CDR1 SEHNR, CDR2 FQNEAQ (reference sequence). Trimming removed 2 bases from V and 1 base from J; junction bases left unmatched: 4. The CDR3 DNA sequence: TGTGCCAGCAGCTTACGGACAGGAGATAACTATGGCTACACCTTC. This codes for CASSLRTGDNYGYTF.

J is TRBJ1-1 and V is TRBV29-1; 12 bases are a match to TRBD1. Per germline, CDR1 SQVTM and CDR2 ANQGSEA. This CDR3 region has 13 residues. Unmatched junction bases numbered 7, after V lost 4 bases and J lost 10 bases. CDR3 residues: CSVGDRGLSGAFF. CDR3 DNA sequence: TGCAGCGTTGGGGACAGGGGGCTTTCTGGAGCTTTCTTT.

The sample holds a few counts of this clone. The V and J genes are TRBV4-3 and TRBJ2-6; 11 nucleotides line up with TRBD1. Per germline, CDR1 LGHNA and CDR2 YSLEER. The CDR3 has 18 amino acids. V shed 2 bases, J shed 3 bases, and the junction held 6 bases outside the gene matches. CDR3 coding DNA: TGCGCCAGCAGCCAATCCGGACAGGGGGCGAGTGGGGCCAACGTCCTGACTTTC. Amino acids: CASSQSGQGASGANVLTF.